The T cell receptor beta chain under discussion was sequenced for a study of T-cell memory formation after mild COVID-19. This clonotype has a handful of counts. V was shortened by 5 bases and J by 1 base, with 14 bases between the two germline ends. The CDR3 sequence is 15 residues long. The germline gives CDR1 ENHRY, CDR2 SYGVKD. TCR alpha and TCR beta cDNA libraries carrying sample barcodes and UMIs were produced by 5'RACE using constant-segment primers. MiXCR, run by TCRdb on the 5' RACE reads, gives a single entry per CDR3 protein. The sample lists about 420,000 distinct CDR3 sequences; more than 20% were seen once.

Sequenced sample: PBMCs or a T cell subset sorted from them (not recorded which). The sequence came from an adult woman who had mild COVID-19 (a few samples of this study predate the infection). Cell type and time point are not known. The chain joins TRBV10-3 to TRBJ2-5, with a weak D call TRBD1 (6 bases). CDR3 protein: CAISYIGTSQETQYF. The CDR3 nucleotides read TGTGCCATCAGTTACATAGGGACATCCCAAGAGACCCAGTACTTC.